This T cell receptor beta chain appears in the sequencing data of a study of cytomegalovirus exposure and HLA in healthy donors. Study-wide results and caveats: Follow-up analysis later connected one missense variant in DCLRE1C with trimming of TCR beta V- and J-genes. There were some V segments, including TRBV6-2 and TRBV6-3, excluded as indistinguishable. A later analysis found that most CMV-associated TCR beta chains appeared HLA-restricted. CMV serostatus was the sole immune exposure data available.

With respect to this clone: Its antigen is unknown.

PCR used 60 Vbeta primers and 13 Jbeta primers. The repertoire was sequenced with immunoSEQ multiplex PCR; TCRdb's copy has only in-frame clones and lacks some. The profile shows over 130,000 clones, about 64% of them singletons. Germline values: CDR1 MNHEY, CDR2 SMNVEV (reference sequence). V was trimmed by 5 bases and J by 7 bases, leaving 9 bases between them. The CDR3 covers 13 residues. The chain couples TRBV27 to TRBJ1-6; D possibly corresponds to TRBD1 (5 bases). The receptor comes from a woman aged 55 to 70 in good health and CMV-seropositive. Sequencing input: PBMCs. The DNA of the CDR3 is TGTGCCAGCAGTCGGCAGGGAAATTCACCCCTCCACTTT. Amino acids: CASSRQGNSPLHF.